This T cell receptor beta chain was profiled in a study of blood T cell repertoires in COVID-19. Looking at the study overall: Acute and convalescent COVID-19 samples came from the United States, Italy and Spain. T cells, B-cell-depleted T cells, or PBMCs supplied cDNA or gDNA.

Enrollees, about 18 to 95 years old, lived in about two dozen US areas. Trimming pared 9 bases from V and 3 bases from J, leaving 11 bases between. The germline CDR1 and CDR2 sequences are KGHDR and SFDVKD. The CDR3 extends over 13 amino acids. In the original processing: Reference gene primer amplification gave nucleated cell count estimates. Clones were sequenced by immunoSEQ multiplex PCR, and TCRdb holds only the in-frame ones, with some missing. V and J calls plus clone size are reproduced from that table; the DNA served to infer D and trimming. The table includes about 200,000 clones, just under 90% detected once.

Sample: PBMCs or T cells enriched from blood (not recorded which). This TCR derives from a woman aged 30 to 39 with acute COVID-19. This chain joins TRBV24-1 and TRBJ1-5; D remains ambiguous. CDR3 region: CATRLVLNQPQHF. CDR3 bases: TGTGCCACCCGGTTAGTGCTCAATCAGCCCCAGCATTTT.